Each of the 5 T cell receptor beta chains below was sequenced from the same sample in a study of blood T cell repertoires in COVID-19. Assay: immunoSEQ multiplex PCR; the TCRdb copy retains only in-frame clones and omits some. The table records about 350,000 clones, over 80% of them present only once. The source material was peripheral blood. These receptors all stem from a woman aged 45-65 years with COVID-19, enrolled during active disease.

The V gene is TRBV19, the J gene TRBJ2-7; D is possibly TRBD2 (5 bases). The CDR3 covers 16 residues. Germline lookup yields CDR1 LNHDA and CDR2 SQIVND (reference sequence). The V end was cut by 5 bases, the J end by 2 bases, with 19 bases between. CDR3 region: CASSPSGREGAYEQYF. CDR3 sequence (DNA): TGTGCCAGTAGTCCCTCCGGCCGGGAAGGTGCCTACGAGCAGTACTTC.

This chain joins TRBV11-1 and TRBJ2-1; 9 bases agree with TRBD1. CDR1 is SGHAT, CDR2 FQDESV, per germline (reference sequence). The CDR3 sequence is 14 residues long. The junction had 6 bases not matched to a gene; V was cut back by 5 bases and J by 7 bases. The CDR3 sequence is CASSNRGLANEQFF. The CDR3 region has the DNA TGTGCCAGCAGCAACAGGGGGCTGGCAAATGAGCAGTTCTTC.

The CDR3 loop reads CSVRRASTDTQYF. CDR3 DNA: TGCAGCGTTCGGCGGGCTAGCACAGATACGCAGTATTTT. J is TRBJ2-3 and V is TRBV29-1; the D gene is possibly TRBD2 (5 bases). The germline V and J ends were trimmed by 5 bases and 0 bases, with 9 bases remaining between them. CDR3 length equals 13 residues. The germline CDR1 and CDR2 sequences are SQVTM and ANQGSEA.

CDR3 sequence reads: CASSLLSGLARDEQYF. CDR3 in DNA: TGCGCCAGCAGCTTACTCTCCGGACTGGCTAGGGACGAGCAGTACTTC. The chain joins TRBV5-1 to TRBJ2-7; the D gene is possibly TRBD2 (5 bases). This CDR3 has 16 amino acids. Germline V gene data show CDR1 as SGHRS and CDR2 as YFSETQ. Trimming took 2 bases from V and 5 from J, leaving 20 bases between them.

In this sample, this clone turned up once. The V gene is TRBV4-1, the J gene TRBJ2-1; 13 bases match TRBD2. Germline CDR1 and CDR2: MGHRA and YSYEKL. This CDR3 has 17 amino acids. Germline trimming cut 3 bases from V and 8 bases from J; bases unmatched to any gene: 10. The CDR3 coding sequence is TGCGCCAGCAGCCATGGCGCCGGGACTAGCGGGAACTATGAGCAGTTCTTC. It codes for CASSHGAGTSGNYEQFF.